This TCR beta chain was sequenced for a study of T cells in Graves' hyperthyroidism and ophthalmopathy. The V end lost 2 bases, the J end lost 7 bases, and 12 bases lay between the germline ends. This CDR3 comprises 15 residues. Germline V CDR1 and CDR2: MNHEY, SMNVEV (reference sequence). Overall study findings and caveats: Stable hyperthyroidism was told apart from ophthalmopathy by a model built on 13 V-J features.

Active moderate-to-severe ophthalmopathy, Clinical Activity Score at least 3, NOSPECS at least 4, under 3 months' duration. The PBMCs were taken from roughly 9.3 ml of fresh peripheral blood. Concerning this clonotype itself: The target antigen is unknown.

RNA transcripts provided the source from which TCR beta CDR3 regions were amplified. HTBI primers were the set used in a first-round RT-PCR of the TCR CDR3. TCRdb processed the multiplex PCR reads anew with MiXCR; each CDR3 protein has one entry. The sample contains 250,000 to 300,000 distinct CDR3 sequences, 15% to 20% of which appear only once. The specimen sequenced was blood. The receptor was derived from a man aged 45 to 65 with Graves' ophthalmopathy. The rearrangement joins TRBV27 to TRBJ1-6, with a weak D call TRBD1 (6 bases). CDR3 nucleotides: TGTGCCAGCAGTTTAAGACAGGACGGCAATTCACCCCTCCACTTT. Protein product: CASSLRQDGNSPLHF.